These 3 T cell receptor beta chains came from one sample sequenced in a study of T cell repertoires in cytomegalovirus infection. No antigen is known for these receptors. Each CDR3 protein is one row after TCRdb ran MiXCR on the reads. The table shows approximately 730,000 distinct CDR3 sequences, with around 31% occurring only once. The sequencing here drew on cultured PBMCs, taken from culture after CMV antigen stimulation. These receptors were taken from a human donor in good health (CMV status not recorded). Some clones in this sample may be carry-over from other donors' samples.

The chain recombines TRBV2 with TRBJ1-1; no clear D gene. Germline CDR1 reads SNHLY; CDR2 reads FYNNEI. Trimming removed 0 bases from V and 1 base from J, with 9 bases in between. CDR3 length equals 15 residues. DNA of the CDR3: TGTGCCAGCAGTGAAGCGCAAGGGTCGAACACTGAAGCTTTCTTT. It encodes CASSEAQGSNTEAFF. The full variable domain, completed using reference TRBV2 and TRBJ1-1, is EPEVTQTPSHQVTQMGQEVILRCVPISNHLYFYWYRQILGQKVEFLVSFYNNEISEKSEIFDDQFSVERPDGSNFTLKIRSTKLEDSAMYFCASSEAQGSNTEAFFGQGTRLTVV.

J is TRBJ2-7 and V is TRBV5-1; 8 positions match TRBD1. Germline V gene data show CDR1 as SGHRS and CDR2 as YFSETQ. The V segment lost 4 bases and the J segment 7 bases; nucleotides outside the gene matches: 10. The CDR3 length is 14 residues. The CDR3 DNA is TGCGCCAGCAGCGAAGGACAGGGAGTTGGAGAGCAGTACTTC. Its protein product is CASSEGQGVGEQYF.

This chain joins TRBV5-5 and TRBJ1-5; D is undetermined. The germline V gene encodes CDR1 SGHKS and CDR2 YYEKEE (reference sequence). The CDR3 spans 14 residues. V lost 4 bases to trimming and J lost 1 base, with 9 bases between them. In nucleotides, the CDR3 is TGTGCCAGCAGCCCGGCGACGAGCAATCAGCCCCAGCATTTT. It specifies CASSPATSNQPQHF. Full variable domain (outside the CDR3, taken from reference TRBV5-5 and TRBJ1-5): DAGVTQSPTHLIKTRGQQVTLRCSPISGHKSVSWYQQVLGQGPQFIFQYYEKEERGRGNFPDRFSARQFPNYSSELNVNALLLGDSALYLCASSPATSNQPQHFGDGTRLSIL.